This record covers a single T cell receptor beta chain. What it binds is not known. These data belong to a study of long-term antiretroviral therapy in people with HIV. Study results and limitations: ART adherence was not documented, and neither viral resistance nor therapy changes had any data. HIV repertoires covered narrower CDR3 length ranges than controls did. Despite increasing after ART, diversity remained lower than that of transplant donor controls.

The germline V and J ends were trimmed by 5 bases and 0 bases, with 20 bases remaining between them. CDR1 SEHNR and CDR2 FQNEAQ come from the germline V gene (reference sequence). This CDR3 contains 17 residues. Version v3.0 of the immunoSEQ assay ran at survey level. Sequencing aimed at roughly 35,000-55,000 T-cell genomes per sample. Assay: immunoSEQ multiplex PCR; the TCRdb copy retains only in-frame clones and omits some. The data hold around 16,000 clones, with over 70% observed a single time. The sample in question was unsorted PBMCs, obtained about 1.2 years before starting antiretroviral therapy. The receptor comes from a young man with HIV. This chain connects TRBV7-9 to TRBJ2-7; D might be TRBD1 (5 bases). The CDR3 nucleotides read TGTGCCAGCAGCATACCACGCCAGGGCCAATTCTCCTACGAGCAGTACTTC. Translation: CASSIPRQGQFSYEQYF. Based on the CDR3 plus reference TRBV7-9 and TRBJ2-7, the full variable domain is DTGVSQNPRHKITKRGQNVTFRCDPISEHNRLYWYRQTLGQGPEFLTYFQNEAQLEKSRLLSDRFSAERPKGSFSTLEIQRTEQGDSAMYLCASSIPRQGQFSYEQYFGPGTRLTVT.